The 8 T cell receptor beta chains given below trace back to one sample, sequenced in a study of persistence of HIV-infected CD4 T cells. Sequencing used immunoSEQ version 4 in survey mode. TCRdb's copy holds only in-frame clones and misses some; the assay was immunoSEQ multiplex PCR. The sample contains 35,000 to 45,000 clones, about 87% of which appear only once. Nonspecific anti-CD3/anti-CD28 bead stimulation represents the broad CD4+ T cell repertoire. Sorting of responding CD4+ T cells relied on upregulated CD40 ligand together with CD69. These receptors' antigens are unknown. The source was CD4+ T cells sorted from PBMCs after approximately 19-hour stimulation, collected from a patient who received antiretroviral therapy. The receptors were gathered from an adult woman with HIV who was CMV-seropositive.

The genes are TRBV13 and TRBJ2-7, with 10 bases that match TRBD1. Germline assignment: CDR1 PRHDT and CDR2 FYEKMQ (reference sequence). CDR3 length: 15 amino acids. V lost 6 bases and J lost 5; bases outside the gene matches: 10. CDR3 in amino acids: CASREAGTGVHEQYF. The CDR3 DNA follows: TGTGCCAGCAGAGAGGCCGGGACAGGGGTCCACGAGCAGTACTTC.

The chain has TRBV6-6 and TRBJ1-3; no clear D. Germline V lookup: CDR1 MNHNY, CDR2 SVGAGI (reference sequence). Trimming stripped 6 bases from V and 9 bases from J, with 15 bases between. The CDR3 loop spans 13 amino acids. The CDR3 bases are TGTGCCAGCAGGCGTGGAGTTGAGAGCACCATATATTTT. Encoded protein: CASRRGVESTIYF.

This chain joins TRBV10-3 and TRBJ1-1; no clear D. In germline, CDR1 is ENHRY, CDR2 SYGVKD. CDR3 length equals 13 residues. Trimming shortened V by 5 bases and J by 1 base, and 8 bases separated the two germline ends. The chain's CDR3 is CAISRDQNTEAFF. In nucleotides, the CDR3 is TGTGCCATCAGTAGAGACCAGAACACTGAAGCTTTCTTT.

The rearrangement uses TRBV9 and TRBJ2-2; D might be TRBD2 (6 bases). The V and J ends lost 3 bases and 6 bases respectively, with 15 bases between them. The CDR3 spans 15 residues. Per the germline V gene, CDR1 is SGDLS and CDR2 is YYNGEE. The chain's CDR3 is CASSARGRRAGELFF. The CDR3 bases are TGTGCCAGCAGCGCCCGGGGACGGAGGGCCGGGGAGCTGTTTTTT.

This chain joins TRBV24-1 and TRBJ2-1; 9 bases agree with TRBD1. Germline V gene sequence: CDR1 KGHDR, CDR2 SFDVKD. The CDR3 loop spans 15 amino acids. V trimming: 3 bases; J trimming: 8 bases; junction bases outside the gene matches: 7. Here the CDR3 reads CATSDRGTGTDEQFF. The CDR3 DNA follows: TGTGCCACCAGTGATCGTGGGACAGGGACGGATGAGCAGTTCTTC.

CDR3 protein: CASSILDRAQETQYF. In DNA form, the CDR3 reads TGTGCCAGTAGTATCCTCGACAGGGCACAAGAGACCCAGTACTTC. This chain joins TRBV19 and TRBJ2-5; TRBD1 matches 7 bases. In germline, CDR1 is LNHDA, CDR2 SQIVND (reference sequence). After removal of 3 bases from V and 2 bases from J, the junction contained 6 bases not matched to a gene. The CDR3 runs to 15 residues.

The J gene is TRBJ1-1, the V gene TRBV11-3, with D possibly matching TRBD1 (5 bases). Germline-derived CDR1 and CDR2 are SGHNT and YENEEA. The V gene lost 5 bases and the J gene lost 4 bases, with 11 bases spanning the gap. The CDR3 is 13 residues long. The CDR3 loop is CASSPRDGTEAFF. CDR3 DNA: TGTGCCAGCAGCCCACGGGACGGCACTGAAGCTTTCTTT.

The CDR3 is CASSMAFGTGGTEAFF. The CDR3 nucleotides read TGTGCCAGTAGTATGGCTTTTGGGACAGGGGGCACTGAAGCTTTCTTT. V usage is TRBV19 and J usage is TRBJ1-1; 11 bases line up with TRBD1. Looked up from germline, CDR1 is LNHDA and CDR2 is SQIVND (reference sequence). J was trimmed by 4 bases and V by 3 bases; bases with no gene match: 7. CDR3 size: 16 residues.